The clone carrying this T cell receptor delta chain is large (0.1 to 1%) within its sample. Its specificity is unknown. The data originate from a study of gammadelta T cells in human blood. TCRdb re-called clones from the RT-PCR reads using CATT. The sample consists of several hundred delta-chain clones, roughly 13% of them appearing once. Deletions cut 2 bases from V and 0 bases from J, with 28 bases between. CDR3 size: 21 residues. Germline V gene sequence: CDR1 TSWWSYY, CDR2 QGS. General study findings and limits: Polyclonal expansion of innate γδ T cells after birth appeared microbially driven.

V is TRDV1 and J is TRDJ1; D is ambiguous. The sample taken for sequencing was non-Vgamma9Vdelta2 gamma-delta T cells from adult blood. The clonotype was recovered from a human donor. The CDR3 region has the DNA TGTGCTCTTGGGGAAAATATCGGTTTGGAGTTTTCGCCACCGTACACCGATAAACTCATCTTT. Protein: CALGENIGLEFSPPYTDKLIF.